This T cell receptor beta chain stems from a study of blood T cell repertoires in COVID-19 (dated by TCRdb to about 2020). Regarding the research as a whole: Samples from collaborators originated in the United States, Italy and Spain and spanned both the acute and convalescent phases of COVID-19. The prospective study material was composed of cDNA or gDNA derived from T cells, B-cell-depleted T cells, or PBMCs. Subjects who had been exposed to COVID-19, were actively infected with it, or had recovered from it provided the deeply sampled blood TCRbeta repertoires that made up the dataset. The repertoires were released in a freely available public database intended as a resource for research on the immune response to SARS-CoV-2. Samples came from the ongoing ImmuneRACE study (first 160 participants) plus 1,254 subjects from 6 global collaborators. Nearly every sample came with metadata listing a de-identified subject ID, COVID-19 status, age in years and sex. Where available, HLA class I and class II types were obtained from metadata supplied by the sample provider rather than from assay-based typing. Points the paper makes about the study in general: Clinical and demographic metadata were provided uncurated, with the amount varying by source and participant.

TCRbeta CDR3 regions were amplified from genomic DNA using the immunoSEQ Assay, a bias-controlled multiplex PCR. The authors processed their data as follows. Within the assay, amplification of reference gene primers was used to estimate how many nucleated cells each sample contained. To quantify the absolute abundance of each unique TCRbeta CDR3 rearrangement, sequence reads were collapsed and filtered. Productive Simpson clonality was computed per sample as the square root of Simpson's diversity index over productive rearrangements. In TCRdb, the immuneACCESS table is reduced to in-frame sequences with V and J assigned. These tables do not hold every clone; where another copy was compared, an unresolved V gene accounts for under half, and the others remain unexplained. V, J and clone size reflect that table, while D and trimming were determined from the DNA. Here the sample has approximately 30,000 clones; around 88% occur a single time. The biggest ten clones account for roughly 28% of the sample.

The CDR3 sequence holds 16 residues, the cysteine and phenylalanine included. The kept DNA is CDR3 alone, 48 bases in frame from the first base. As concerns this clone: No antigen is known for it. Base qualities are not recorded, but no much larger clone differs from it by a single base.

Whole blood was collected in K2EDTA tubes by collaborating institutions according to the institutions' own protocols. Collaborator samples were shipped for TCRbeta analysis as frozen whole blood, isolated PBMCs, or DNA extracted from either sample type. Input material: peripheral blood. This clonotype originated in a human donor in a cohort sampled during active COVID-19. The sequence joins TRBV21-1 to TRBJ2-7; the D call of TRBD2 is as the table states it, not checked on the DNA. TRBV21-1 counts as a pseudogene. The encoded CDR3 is CASRTWAGTSGDEQYF. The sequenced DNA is TGTGCCAGCAGAACATGGGCGGGGACTAGCGGCGACGAGCAGTACTTC.